Presented here are 2 T cell receptor beta chains from one specimen sequenced in a study of T cells in Graves' hyperthyroidism and ophthalmopathy. From RNA transcripts, TCR beta CDR3 regions were amplified. The HTBI primer set was used in a first-round RT-PCR of the TCR CDR3. TCRdb redid the calling of the multiplex PCR reads with MiXCR, one entry per CDR3 protein. Here the sample spans about 210,000 distinct CDR3 sequences, 17% being singletons. The source material was blood. The receptors were gathered from a man aged 50-60 years with Graves' hyperthyroidism.

This clonotype was recorded at least ten times. The chain employs TRBV5-1 and TRBJ1-6, with D possibly TRBD1 on 5 matching bases. Trimming cost V 2 bases and J 6 bases, with 12 bases left between them. The germline V gene has CDR1 SGHRS and CDR2 YFSETQ. The CDR3 totals 15 residues. The CDR3, as DNA: TGCGCCAGCAGCTTACTTGGGACGGTTAATTCACCCCTCCACTTT. The encoded protein is CASSLLGTVNSPLHF.

The gene calls are TRBV11-3 and TRBJ2-2; D unresolved. This CDR3 has 16 amino acids. Trimming removed 2 bases at V and 6 bases at J, with 16 bases between. Germline assignment: CDR1 SGHNT and CDR2 YENEEA. As DNA, the CDR3 is TGTGCCAGCAGCTTATTGTCCCTTGAGGCGGCCGGGGAGCTGTTTTTT. It yields the protein CASSLLSLEAAGELFF.